What follows describes a single TCR beta chain. Its antigen is not identified. With 60 Vbeta and 13 Jbeta primers, the PCR was carried out. The protocol was immunoSEQ multiplex PCR, while the TCRdb copy is restricted to in-frame clones and leaves out a portion. The sample contains under 200,000 clones, around three quarters of which appear only once. The V gene end was trimmed by 5 bases and the J gene end by 7 bases; junction bases not matched to a gene: 1. Germline values: CDR1 MNHEY, CDR2 SVGAGI. CDR3 length: 13 amino acids. The source of the sample is a study of cytomegalovirus exposure and HLA in healthy donors. Study summary: There were 90 million to 130 million unique TCR beta sequences, drawn from some 180 million T cells, in an earlier analysis.

Study outcomes and limitations: Later, TCR association rates were found to vary by HLA locus, highest for DRB1 and lowest for HLA-C. In terms of immune exposure information, only CMV serostatus was available.

The genes are TRBV6-5 and TRBJ1-4, with TRBD1 identical over 10 bases. The sequence came from a middle-aged man in good health and CMV-seronegative. The sequencing sample was made of PBMCs. The CDR3 bases are TGTGCCAGCAGTCGGACAGGGGGTGAAAAACTGTTTTTT. It translates to CASSRTGGEKLFF.